Listed below are T cell receptor beta chains from one sample, sequenced in a study of shared clonotypes between healthy human individuals. Clones were read by immunoSEQ multiplex PCR, and TCRdb kept only the in-frame ones, dropping some. The sample lists approximately 500,000 clones, 90% to 97% occurring once. Input material: naive CD4+ T cells sorted from blood. The receptors stem from a woman aged 25 to 45 in good health. Both conserved end residues are part of each CDR3. The D gene is left open where the match is weak. Size tells how often a clone was seen (once, few, many) or the class of an expanded clone, and some rows leave it out.

NA,TRBV5-1,TRBJ2-7,TRBD1,TGCGCCAGCAGCTTGGACAGGGGGCAGGACGAGCAGTACTTC,CASSLDRGQDEQYF
once,TRBV28,TRBJ2-7,TRBD1,TGTGCCACCACCGGGACAGGGAACTACGAGCAGTACTTC,CATTGTGNYEQYF
once,TRBV7-9,TRBJ1-1,TRBD1,TGTGCCAGCAGGTCGTCCGCCGGGACAGGGAGGGCCAGCGCTGAAGCTTTCTTT,CASRSSAGTGRASAEAFF
NA,TRBV7-2,TRBJ2-2,TRBD2,TGTGCCAGCAGCAAGGGACTAGCGGTCACCGGGGAGCTGTTTTTT,CASSKGLAVTGELFF
NA,TRBV25-1,TRBJ2-2,NA,TGTGCCAGCAGGGCCTCGGGCGGGGTAGGGACCGGGGAGCTGTTTTTT,CASRASGGVGTGELFF
NA,TRBV9,TRBJ2-3,TRBD1,TGTGCCAGCAGCGTAGACGTGGGACAGGTGGCAGATACGCAGTATTTT,CASSVDVGQVADTQYF
NA,TRBV5-8,TRBJ2-1,TRBD2,TGTGCCAGCCCGGGACTAGCAGTATTTGAGTTCTTC,CASPGLAVFEFF
NA,TRBV19,TRBJ1-1,TRBD1,TGTGCCAGTAACCGGGACAGGGATGACACTGAAGCTTTCTTT,CASNRDRDDTEAFF
NA,TRBV4-2,TRBJ1-2,TRBD1,TGTGCCAGCAGCCAAGCCCAGGGGGCCGATGGCTACACCTTC,CASSQAQGADGYTF
NA,TRBV5-4,TRBJ2-1,TRBD2,TGTGCCAGCAGCCAAGATCTAGCGGGAGGGAGGGATGAGCAGTTCTTC,CASSQDLAGGRDEQFF
NA,TRBV28,TRBJ2-3,TRBD2,TGTGCCAGCAGCACCGGGACTAGCTCCTCCACAGATACGCAGTATTTT,CASSTGTSSSTDTQYF
NA,TRBV28,TRBJ1-2,NA,TGTGCCAGCAGTTTCGGGGATCTGGGCTACACCTTC,CASSFGDLGYTF
NA,TRBV11-2,TRBJ2-1,TRBD2,TGTGCCAGCAGCTCGAGGACTAGCGGGAGCAATGAGCAGTTCTTC,CASSSRTSGSNEQFF
NA,TRBV5-1,TRBJ1-2,NA,TGCGCCAGCAGCCACGGCGACAGGCCCCCCATCTTGCGGGGCTACACCTTC,CASSHGDRPPILRGYTF
NA,TRBV6-4,TRBJ2-3,NA,TGTGCCAGCAGTGACTCACTGGGGACGCAGTATTTT,CASSDSLGTQYF
NA,TRBV10-2,TRBJ1-5,NA,TGCGCCAGCAGTGACCGGAGCACCGATCAGCCCCAGCATTTT,CASSDRSTDQPQHF
NA,TRBV29-1,TRBJ2-7,TRBD2,TGCAGCGTTGCTAGACTAGCGGGAGACAACGAGCAGTACTTC,CSVARLAGDNEQYF
NA,TRBV29-1,TRBJ2-7,NA,TGCAGCGTTGAAGAACAGGTTTCCCACGAGCAGTACTTC,CSVEEQVSHEQYF
NA,TRBV5-1,TRBJ1-2,NA,TGCGCCAGCAGCTTGGGACAGGAGCTTAACTATGGCTACACCTTC,CASSLGQELNYGYTF
once,TRBV7-2,TRBJ2-1,TRBD1,TGTGCCAGCAGCCCGCCAGGGGGCCTACCCTACAATGAGCAGTTCTTC,CASSPPGGLPYNEQFF
NA,TRBV29-1,TRBJ1-1,NA,TGCAGCGCAGGGATCATGAACACTGAAGCTTTCTTT,CSAGIMNTEAFF
NA,TRBV7-3,TRBJ2-3,TRBD1,TGTGCCAGCAGCTTAACAGGACAGGGAACAGATACGCAGTATTTT,CASSLTGQGTDTQYF
NA,TRBV15,TRBJ1-5,NA,TGTGCCACCAGCATAGGACTGTCGAACGGCAATCAGCCCCAGCATTTT,CATSIGLSNGNQPQHF
NA,TRBV28,TRBJ2-7,TRBD2,TGTGCCAGCAGTTCGGGACTAGCGGGATTCTACGAGCAGTACTTC,CASSSGLAGFYEQYF
NA,TRBV2,TRBJ2-5,NA,TGTGCCAGCAGCGGGGACATCGGGGAGACCCAGTACTTC,CASSGDIGETQYF
NA,TRBV6-5,TRBJ2-3,TRBD1,TGTGCCAGCAGTATGGACAGGGGTTCCACAGATACGCAGTATTTT,CASSMDRGSTDTQYF
once,TRBV7-6,TRBJ2-7,TRBD2,TGTGCCAGCAGCTTAGCGGCGGGAGGGACCCACGAGCAGTACTTC,CASSLAAGGTHEQYF
NA,TRBV30,TRBJ2-7,NA,TGTGCCTGGAGTGTACGCGGGGTAAGGTGGTACGAGCAGTACTTC,CAWSVRGVRWYEQYF
NA,TRBV5-5,TRBJ2-7,TRBD2,TGTGCCAGCAGCTTGGTACTAGCGGGAGGGATGTTCCACGAGCAGTACTTC,CASSLVLAGGMFHEQYF
NA,TRBV10-1,TRBJ2-3,NA,TGCGCCAGCAGTGATTCCAGGGGCACAGATACGCAGTATTTT,CASSDSRGTDTQYF
NA,TRBV7-9,TRBJ2-1,NA,TGTGCCAGCAGCTTATTTAGGCAGTCAAGCTCCTACAATGAGCAGTTCTTC,CASSLFRQSSSYNEQFF
NA,TRBV6-6,TRBJ1-2,NA,TGTGCCAGCAGTTACCTGGAAGAGGGGGGGACTTATGGCTACACCTTC,CASSYLEEGGTYGYTF
once,TRBV10-1,TRBJ2-7,NA,TGCGCCAGCAGTCCAGGGCGGCCGGAGGAAAGGCAGTACTTC,CASSPGRPEERQYF
NA,TRBV19,TRBJ2-3,NA,TGTGCCAGTAGTACCGTGACCACCACAGATACGCAGTATTTT,CASSTVTTTDTQYF
NA,TRBV29-1,TRBJ2-3,NA,TGCAGCGTTGGGGCTAGCGGCACAGATACGCAGTATTTT,CSVGASGTDTQYF
NA,TRBV18,TRBJ2-3,NA,TGTGCCAGCTCACCGGTGAGCGCGGATACGCAGTATTTT,CASSPVSADTQYF
NA,TRBV30,TRBJ1-4,NA,TGTGCCTGGAGTGTAAGAGGTTCCGCAACTAATGAAAAACTGTTTTTT,CAWSVRGSATNEKLFF
NA,TRBV7-9,TRBJ2-3,TRBD1,TGTGCCAGCTGCCAGGGGGCCACAGTTACAGATACGCAGTATTTT,CASCQGATVTDTQYF
NA,TRBV28,TRBJ2-7,TRBD1,TGTGCCAGCAGTTTGGGACAGGGGGCTCTTGGTGTGTCCTACGAGCAGTACTTC,CASSLGQGALGVSYEQYF
NA,TRBV30,TRBJ2-3,NA,TGTGCCACGCCGGTCTCGAGACAGGGAGGAGATACGCAGTATTTT,CATPVSRQGGDTQYF
NA,TRBV5-4,TRBJ1-6,TRBD1,TGTGCCAGCAGCATCACAGGGGACGGTTCACCCCTCCACTTT,CASSITGDGSPLHF
NA,TRBV7-8,TRBJ1-1,NA,TGTGCCAGCAGCTTTTCAAGAGAGACTGAAGCTTTCTTT,CASSFSRETEAFF
NA,TRBV27,TRBJ2-7,TRBD2,TGTGCCAGCACTCCAACCGTTAGCGGGGCCCGCGAGCAGTACTTC,CASTPTVSGAREQYF
NA,TRBV6-1,TRBJ2-3,TRBD1,TGTGCCAGTGGGGGACAGGTAGGCACAGATACGCAGTATTTT,CASGGQVGTDTQYF
NA,TRBV10-3,TRBJ2-2,TRBD1,TGTGCCATCAGTGAGCCTGCACGGGACAGACCGAACACCGGGGAGCTGTTTTTT,CAISEPARDRPNTGELFF
few,TRBV14,TRBJ1-2,TRBD1,TGTGCCAGCAGCCGAGGGACAGGGTATGGCTACACCTTC,CASSRGTGYGYTF
NA,TRBV28,TRBJ2-5,TRBD1,TGTGCCAGCACCCCCGTGATGCGACAGGGACCTTTGGAGACCCAGTACTTC,CASTPVMRQGPLETQYF
NA,TRBV29-1,TRBJ1-2,TRBD1,TGCAGCGTCGAAGGACAGGGGGATGGCTACACCTTC,CSVEGQGDGYTF
NA,TRBV28,TRBJ2-7,TRBD1,TGTGCCAGCAGCCCGGGACAGTTGTACGAGCAGTACTTC,CASSPGQLYEQYF
NA,TRBV2,TRBJ2-7,NA,TGTGCCAGCAGTTGGTCCGTGACTACGGCCTACGAGCAGTACTTC,CASSWSVTTAYEQYF